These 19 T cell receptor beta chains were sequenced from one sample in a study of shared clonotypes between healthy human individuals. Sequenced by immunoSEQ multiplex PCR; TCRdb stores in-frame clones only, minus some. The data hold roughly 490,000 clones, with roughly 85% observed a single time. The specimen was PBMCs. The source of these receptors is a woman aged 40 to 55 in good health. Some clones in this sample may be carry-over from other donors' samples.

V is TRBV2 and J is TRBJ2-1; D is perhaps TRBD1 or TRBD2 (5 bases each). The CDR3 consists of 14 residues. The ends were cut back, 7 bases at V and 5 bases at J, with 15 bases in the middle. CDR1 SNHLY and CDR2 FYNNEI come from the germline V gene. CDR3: CASIRPGTNNEQFF. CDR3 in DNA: TGTGCCAGCATTCGGCCAGGGACCAACAATGAGCAGTTCTTC.

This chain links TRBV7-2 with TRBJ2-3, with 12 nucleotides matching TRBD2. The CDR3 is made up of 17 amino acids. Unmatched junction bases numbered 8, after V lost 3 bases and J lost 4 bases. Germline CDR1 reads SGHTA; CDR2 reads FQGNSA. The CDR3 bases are TGTGCCAGCAGCTTGTTCTCCGGGACTAGCGGGCCAGATACGCAGTATTTT. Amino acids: CASSLFSGTSGPDTQYF.

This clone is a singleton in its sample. CDR3 amino acids: CASSFTSGAYNEQFF. The CDR3 bases are TGTGCCAGCAGCTTTACTAGCGGAGCTTACAATGAGCAGTTCTTC. The chain couples TRBV11-1 to TRBJ2-1; 8 positions match TRBD2. The germline gives CDR1 SGHAT, CDR2 FQDESV (reference sequence). J gave up 4 bases and V 3 bases, and 5 bases lay outside the gene matches. The CDR3 loop spans 15 amino acids.

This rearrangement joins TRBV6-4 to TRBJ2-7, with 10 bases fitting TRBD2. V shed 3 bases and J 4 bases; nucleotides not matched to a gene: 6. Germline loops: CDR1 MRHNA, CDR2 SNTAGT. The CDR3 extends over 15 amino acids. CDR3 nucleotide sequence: TGTGCCAGCAGTGAGGTTCTAGCGGGAGAGTACGAGCAGTACTTC. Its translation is CASSEVLAGEYEQYF.

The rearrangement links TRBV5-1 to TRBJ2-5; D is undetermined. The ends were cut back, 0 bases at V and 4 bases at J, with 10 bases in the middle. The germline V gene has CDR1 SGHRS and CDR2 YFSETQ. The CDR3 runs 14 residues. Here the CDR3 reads CASSLGVAIETQYF. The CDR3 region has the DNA TGCGCCAGCAGCTTGGGGGTGGCGATAGAGACCCAGTACTTC.

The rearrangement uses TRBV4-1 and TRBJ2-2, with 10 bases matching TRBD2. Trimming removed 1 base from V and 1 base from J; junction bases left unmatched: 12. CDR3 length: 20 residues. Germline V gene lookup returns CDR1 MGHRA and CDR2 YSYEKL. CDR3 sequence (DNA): TGCGCCAGCAGCCAAGGTCTTTCGGGACTAGCGTTTCGGAACACCGGGGAGCTGTTTTTT. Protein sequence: CASSQGLSGLAFRNTGELFF.

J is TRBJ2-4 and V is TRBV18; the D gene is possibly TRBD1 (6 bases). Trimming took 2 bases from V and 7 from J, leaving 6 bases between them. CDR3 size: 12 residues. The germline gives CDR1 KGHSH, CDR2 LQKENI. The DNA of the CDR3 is TGTGCCAGCTCACCAGACAGGAACATTCAGTACTTC. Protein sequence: CASSPDRNIQYF. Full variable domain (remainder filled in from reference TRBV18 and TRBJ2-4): NAGVMQNPRHLVRRRGQEARLRCSPMKGHSHVYWYRQLPEEGLKFMVYLQKENIIDESGMPKERFSAEFPKEGPSILRIQQVVRGDSAAYFCASSPDRNIQYFGAGTRLSVL.

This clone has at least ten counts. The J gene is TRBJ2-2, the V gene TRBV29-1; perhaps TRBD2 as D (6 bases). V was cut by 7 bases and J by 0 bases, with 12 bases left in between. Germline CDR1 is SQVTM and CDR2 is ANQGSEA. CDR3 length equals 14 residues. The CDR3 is CSGYTGANTGELFF. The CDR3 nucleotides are TGCAGCGGATATACGGGAGCGAACACCGGGGAGCTGTTTTTT.

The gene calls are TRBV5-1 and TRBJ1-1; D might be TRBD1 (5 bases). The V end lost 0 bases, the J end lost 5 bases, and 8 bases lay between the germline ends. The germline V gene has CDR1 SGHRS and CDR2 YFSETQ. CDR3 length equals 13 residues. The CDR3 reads CASSLEGRTEAFF. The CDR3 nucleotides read TGCGCCAGCAGCTTGGAGGGGAGAACTGAAGCTTTCTTT.

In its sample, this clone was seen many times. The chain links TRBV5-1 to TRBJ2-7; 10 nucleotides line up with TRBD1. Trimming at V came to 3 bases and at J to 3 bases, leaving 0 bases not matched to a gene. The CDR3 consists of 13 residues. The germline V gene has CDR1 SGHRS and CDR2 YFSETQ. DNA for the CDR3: TGCGCCAGCAGCTGGACAGGGGGCTACGAGCAGTACTTC. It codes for CASSWTGGYEQYF.

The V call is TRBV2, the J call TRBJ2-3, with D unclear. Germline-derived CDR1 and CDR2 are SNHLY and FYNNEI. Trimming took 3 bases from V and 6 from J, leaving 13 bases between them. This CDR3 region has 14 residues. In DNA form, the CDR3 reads TGTGCCAGCAGTGACCCGATCTCCGAGGATACGCAGTATTTT. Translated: CASSDPISEDTQYF.

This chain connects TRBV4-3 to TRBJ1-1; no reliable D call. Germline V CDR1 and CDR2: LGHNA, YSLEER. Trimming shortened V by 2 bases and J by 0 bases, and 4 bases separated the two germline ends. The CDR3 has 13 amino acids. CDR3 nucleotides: TGCGCCAGCAGCCAAACAGTGAACACTGAAGCTTTCTTT. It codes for CASSQTVNTEAFF.

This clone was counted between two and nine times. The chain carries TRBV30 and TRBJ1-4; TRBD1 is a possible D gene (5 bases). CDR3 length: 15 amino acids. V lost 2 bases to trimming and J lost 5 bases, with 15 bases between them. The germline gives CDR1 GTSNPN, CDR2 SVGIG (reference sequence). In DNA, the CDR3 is TGTGCCTGGAGTCACGCGGGGGGGTGGAATGAAAAACTGTTTTTT. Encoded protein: CAWSHAGGWNEKLFF.

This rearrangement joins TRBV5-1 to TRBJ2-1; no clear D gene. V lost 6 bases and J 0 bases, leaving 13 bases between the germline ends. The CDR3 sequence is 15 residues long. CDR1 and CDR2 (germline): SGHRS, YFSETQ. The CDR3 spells CASMNPPGSYNEQFF. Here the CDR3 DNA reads TGCGCCAGCATGAACCCACCGGGCTCCTACAATGAGCAGTTCTTC.

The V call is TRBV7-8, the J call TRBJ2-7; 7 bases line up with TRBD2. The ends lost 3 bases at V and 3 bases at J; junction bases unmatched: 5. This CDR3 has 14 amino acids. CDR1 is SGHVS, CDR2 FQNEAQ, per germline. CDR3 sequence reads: CASSFGRFSYEQYF. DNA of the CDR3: TGTGCCAGCAGCTTCGGGAGGTTCAGCTACGAGCAGTACTTC.

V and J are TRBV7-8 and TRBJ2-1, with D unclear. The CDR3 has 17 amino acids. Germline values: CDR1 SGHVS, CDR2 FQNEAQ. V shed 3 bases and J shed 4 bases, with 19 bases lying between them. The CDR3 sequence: CASSLASGLAPYNEQFF. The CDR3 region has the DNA TGTGCCAGCAGCTTGGCTTCCGGGCTTGCGCCTTACAATGAGCAGTTCTTC.

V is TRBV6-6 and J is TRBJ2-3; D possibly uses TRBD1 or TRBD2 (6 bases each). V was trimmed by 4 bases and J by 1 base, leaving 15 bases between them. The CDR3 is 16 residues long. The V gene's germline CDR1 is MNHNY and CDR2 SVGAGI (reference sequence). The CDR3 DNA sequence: TGTGCCAGCAGTTCCCTCGGGGGCATTGGCACAGATACGCAGTATTTT. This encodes CASSSLGGIGTDTQYF.

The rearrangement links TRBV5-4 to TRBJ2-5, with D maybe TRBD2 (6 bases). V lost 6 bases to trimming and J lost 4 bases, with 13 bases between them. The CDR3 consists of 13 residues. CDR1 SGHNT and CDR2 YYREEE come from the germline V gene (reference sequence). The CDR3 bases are TGTGCCAGCACCTTCTGGGGAGGAGAGACCCAGTACTTC. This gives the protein CASTFWGGETQYF.

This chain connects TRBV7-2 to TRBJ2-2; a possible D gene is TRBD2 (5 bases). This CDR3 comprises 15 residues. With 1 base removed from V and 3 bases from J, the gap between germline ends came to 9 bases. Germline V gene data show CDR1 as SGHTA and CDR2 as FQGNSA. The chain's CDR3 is CASSLVGGYTGELFF. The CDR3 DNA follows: TGTGCCAGCAGCTTAGTGGGCGGGTACACCGGGGAGCTGTTTTTT.